A single sample gave rise to the 14 T cell receptor beta chains below, sequenced in a study of cytomegalovirus exposure and HLA in healthy donors. Primers for the PCR totalled 60 Vbeta and 13 Jbeta. This table comes from immunoSEQ multiplex PCR, and its TCRdb copy is limited to in-frame clones, with some not included. This sample's clone table lists approximately 130,000 clones. Sequenced material: PBMCs. These receptors came from a woman aged 55-69 years in good health and CMV-seronegative.

The gene calls are TRBV19 and TRBJ2-3; D is perhaps TRBD2 (5 bases). V was clipped by 3 bases and J by 3 bases, with 22 bases between them. The CDR3 spans 18 residues. CDR1 and CDR2 from the germline V gene are LNHDA and SQIVND (reference sequence). The CDR3 DNA reads as TGTGCCAGTAGTATGGGTCTCGGACTCCTACATCCAACAGATACGCAGTATTTT. Translation gives CASSMGLGLLHPTDTQYF.

The chain is built from TRBV5-6 and TRBJ2-3; no definite D call. Germline loops: CDR1 SGHDT, CDR2 YYEEEE. This CDR3 comprises 15 residues. The germline V and J ends were trimmed by 0 bases and 2 bases, with 10 bases remaining between them. CDR3 DNA: TGTGCCAGCAGCTTGGAAGCGAGGTTCACAGATACGCAGTATTTT. Encoded protein: CASSLEARFTDTQYF.

The chain is built from TRBV5-1 and TRBJ2-7; 10 bases are a match to TRBD2. The germline V gene encodes CDR1 SGHRS and CDR2 YFSETQ. V was clipped by 3 bases and J by 0 bases; unmatched bases: 0. This CDR3 is built from 14 residues. CDR3 in DNA: TGCGCCAGCAGCTCTAGCGGGGGCTCCTACGAGCAGTACTTC. Translating gives CASSSSGGSYEQYF.

This chain joins TRBV28 and TRBJ1-5, with D perhaps matching TRBD1 (5 bases). In germline, CDR1 is MDHEN, CDR2 SYDVKM. The CDR3 is 13 residues long. The CDR3 DNA reads TGTGGATCGGGGGGGTGGGAAGGACAGCCCCAGCATTTT. This translates into CGSGGWEGQPQHF.

For the CDR3, the DNA is TGTGCCAGCAGAAGCGTCTCACCCCTCCACTTT. Amino acid sequence: CASRSVSPLHF. This chain joins TRBV28 and TRBJ1-6; D is ambiguous. This CDR3 spans 11 amino acids. Germline CDR1 is MDHEN and CDR2 is SYDVKM. Trimming removed 6 bases from V and 10 bases from J, with 7 bases in between.

The DNA of the CDR3 is TGTGCCAGCAGCTTGAGCGGGGGGGACAATGAGCAGTTCTTC. Encoded protein: CASSLSGGDNEQFF. V and J are TRBV5-5 and TRBJ2-1; 10 bases are a match to TRBD2. V dropped 1 base and J dropped 5; count of bases not matched to a gene: 0. CDR3 length equals 14 residues. CDR1 and CDR2 (germline): SGHKS, YYEKEE (reference sequence).

The chain couples TRBV18 to TRBJ1-3, with D uncertain. V lost 3 bases, J lost 4 bases, and 16 bases lay in between. The CDR3 totals 16 residues. From germline, CDR1 is KGHSH and CDR2 LQKENI. The CDR3 DNA reads TGTGCCAGCTCACCCCCAAGCCACGAAACCGGAAACACCATATATTTT. It yields the protein CASSPPSHETGNTIYF.

The rearrangement links TRBV5-1 to TRBJ1-4; D gene ambiguous. The V gene lost 4 bases and the J gene lost 0 bases, with 10 bases spanning the gap. The CDR3 has 15 amino acids. Germline lookup yields CDR1 SGHRS and CDR2 YFSETQ. CDR3 region: CASSLAGATNEKLFF. CDR3 DNA sequence: TGCGCCAGCAGCCTGGCCGGGGCAACTAATGAAAAACTGTTTTTT.

The chain carries TRBV7-3 and TRBJ1-1; no clear D gene. CDR3 size: 14 residues. Germline CDR1 reads SGHTA; CDR2 reads FQGTGA. V was trimmed by 5 bases and J by 5 bases, leaving 15 bases between them. The CDR3 region is CASSPGYPGTEAFF. CDR3 bases: TGTGCCAGCAGCCCCGGCTATCCGGGTACTGAAGCTTTCTTT.

This chain joins TRBV7-9 and TRBJ1-5; a possible D gene is TRBD1 (5 bases). This CDR3 has 12 residues. Trimming took off 3 bases at V and 6 bases at J, with 6 bases between the two ends. CDR1 is SEHNR, CDR2 FQNEAQ, per germline (reference sequence). The CDR3 DNA reads TGTGCCAGCAGCTTGGGGGGTCAGCCCCAGCATTTT. Amino acids: CASSLGGQPQHF.

The chain is built from TRBV2 and TRBJ2-7, with 8 bases identical to TRBD1. CDR3 length: 12 residues. Germline V gives CDR1 SNHLY, CDR2 FYNNEI. V lost 3 bases to trimming and J lost 12 bases; unmatched junction nucleotides: 7. The CDR3 spells CASSERTGSWYF. The CDR3 DNA reads as TGTGCCAGCAGTGAGAGGACAGGGTCGTGGTACTTC.

The gene calls are TRBV5-1 and TRBJ2-2; D might be TRBD1 (5 bases). The length of the CDR3 is 14 residues. Germline CDR1 and CDR2: SGHRS and YFSETQ. The ends were cut back, 2 bases at V and 1 base at J, with 6 bases in the middle. As DNA, the CDR3 is TGCGCCAGCAGCTTTCAGGGGAACACCGGGGAGCTGTTTTTT. Its protein is CASSFQGNTGELFF.

The J gene is TRBJ2-3, the V gene TRBV4-1; 10 bases fit TRBD2. Germline CDR1 reads MGHRA; CDR2 reads YSYEKL. With 3 bases clipped from V and 3 bases from J, the junction kept 12 bases outside the gene matches. This CDR3 has 18 amino acids. CDR3 in DNA: TGCGCCAGCAGCCACCTCGGACTAGCGGTCGAGGGGACAGATACGCAGTATTTT. Translating it yields CASSHLGLAVEGTDTQYF.

The chain has TRBV5-4 and TRBJ2-5; D unclear. V shed 0 bases and J shed 2 bases, with 8 bases lying between them. In germline, CDR1 is SGHNT, CDR2 YYREEE (reference sequence). The CDR3 is 14 amino acids. CDR3 DNA sequence: TGTGCCAGCAGCTTGGCCTCGACTCAAGAGACCCAGTACTTC. Translation gives CASSLASTQETQYF.